This T cell receptor (beta chain) is from a study of cytomegalovirus exposure and HLA in healthy donors. Study-wide background: Inside one of the first data releases sat some 93 million unique TCRs taken from HLA-typed donors.

This CDR3 spans 13 amino acids. Trimming removed 2 bases at V and 0 bases at J, with 7 bases between. Germline CDR1 and CDR2: SQVTM and ANQGSEA. Broader study findings: A later analysis reportedly found fewer N-insertions in an Asian-associated ancestry cluster than the approximately 700-donor mean.

In its sample, this clone was seen once. The antigen is unknown. The identical CDR3 is also encoded by other nucleotide sequences in the sample. Primers included in the PCR were 60 Vbeta and 13 Jbeta primers. Libraries were prepared by immunoSEQ multiplex PCR; TCRdb keeps only in-frame clonotypes and omits some of them. The profile shows over 80,000 clones, more than 65% of them singletons. This receptor was obtained from a woman between 18 and 30 years old in good health and CMV-seropositive. The chain is built from TRBV29-1 and TRBJ1-1, with D tentatively TRBD1 (5 bases). Sequencing was done on a sample of PBMCs. The CDR3 DNA reads TGCAGCGTTGAAACAGGCATGAACACTGAAGCTTTCTTT. This encodes CSVETGMNTEAFF.